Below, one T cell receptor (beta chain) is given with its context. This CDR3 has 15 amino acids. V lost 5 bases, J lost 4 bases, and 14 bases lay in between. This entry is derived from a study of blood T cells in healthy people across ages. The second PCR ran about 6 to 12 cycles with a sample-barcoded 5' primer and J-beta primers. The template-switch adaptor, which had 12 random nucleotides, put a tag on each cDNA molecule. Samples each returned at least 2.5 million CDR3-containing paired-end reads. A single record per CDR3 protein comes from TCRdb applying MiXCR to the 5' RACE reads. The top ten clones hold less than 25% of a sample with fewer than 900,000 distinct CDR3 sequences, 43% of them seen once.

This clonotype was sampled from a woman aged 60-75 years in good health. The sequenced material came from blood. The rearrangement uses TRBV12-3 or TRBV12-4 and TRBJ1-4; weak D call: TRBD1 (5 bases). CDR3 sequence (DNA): TGTGCCAGCAGTCCCCAGGGTCAACTTAATGAAAAACTGTTTTTT. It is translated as CASSPQGQLNEKLFF.